The 18 T cell receptor beta chains reported below all come from one sample, sequenced in a study of blood T cell repertoires in COVID-19 (dated by TCRdb to the early 2020s). Receptor libraries were prepared by the immunoSEQ multiplex PCR assay. This immuneACCESS table, as held by TCRdb, lists in-frame sequences with V and J called but not all clones. Of the missing ones, under half trace to an unresolved V gene in checked studies; the others have no known cause. The sample table records fewer than 90,000 clones; about 95% of these occur just once. The ten largest clones take up around 4.2% of the sample. Material: peripheral blood. The receptor source for this set is a human donor with active COVID-19. The donor label of this sample is uncertain.

This chain uses TRBV14 with TRBJ2-2, with 10 bases that match TRBD2. Germline trimming cut 4 bases from V and 6 bases from J; bases unmatched to any gene: 8. CDR1 and CDR2 (germline): SGHDN, FVKESK. This CDR3 comprises 16 residues. This chain's CDR3 is CASSLLSGRGPGELFF. The CDR3 coding sequence is TGTGCCAGCAGCCTCCTAAGCGGGAGGGGCCCCGGGGAGCTGTTTTTT.

This clone was recorded only once. V usage is TRBV5-8 and J usage is TRBJ1-1, with 8 bases aligning to TRBD1. Germline CDR1 reads SGHTS; CDR2 reads YDEGEE. The ends lost 4 bases at V and 4 bases at J; junction bases unmatched: 9. The length of the CDR3 is 15 residues. In DNA, the CDR3 is TGTGCCAGCAGCCAGATCAGGGGGCTGGTCACTGAAGCTTTCTTT. It yields the protein CASSQIRGLVTEAFF.

The chain employs TRBV11-2 and TRBJ1-6, with no clear D. The CDR3 loop spans 15 amino acids. Trimming took off 3 bases at V and 4 bases at J, with 10 bases between the two ends. Germline CDR1 reads SGHAT; CDR2 reads FQNNGV. The CDR3 DNA follows: TGTGCCAGCAGCTTCACCCCGGGGTATAATTCACCCCTCCACTTT. It encodes CASSFTPGYNSPLHF.

As concerns this clone: Compared with germline, one end of the junction differs, possibly owing to a read error. The chain uses TRBV15 and TRBJ2-5; 8 nucleotides agree with TRBD2. The CDR3 runs 17 residues. CDR1 and CDR2 (germline): LNHNV, YYDKDF (reference sequence). DNA of the CDR3: TGTGCCACCGGCAGAGTGACCCGCGGGGGGCTTCAAGAGACCCAGTACTTC. Its protein product is CATGRVTRGGLQETQYF.

V gene TRBV19 combines with J gene TRBJ1-4; D possibly corresponds to TRBD1 (5 bases). Germline assignment: CDR1 LNHDA and CDR2 SQIVND (reference sequence). V was cut by 3 bases and J by 6 bases, with 14 bases left in between. The CDR3 consists of 15 residues. The CDR3 reads CASSIGRGFDEKLFF. DNA of the CDR3: TGTGCCAGTAGTATCGGGAGGGGATTTGATGAAAAACTGTTTTTT.

The J gene is TRBJ2-1, the V gene TRBV12-5; 7 nucleotides match TRBD2. V was pared by 6 bases and J by 1 base, with 6 bases of the junction left unmatched. Germline lookup yields CDR1 LGHNT and CDR2 FRNRAP. The CDR3 has 15 residues. CDR3 bases: TGTGCTAGTGGGGACGGGGGGAGATCCTACAATGAGCAGTTCTTC. The encoded protein is CASGDGGRSYNEQFF.

V and J are TRBV3-1 (or the pseudogene TRBV3-2) and TRBJ2-5; possibly TRBD1 for D (5 bases). V was cut by 4 bases and J by 5 bases, with 14 bases left in between. The CDR3 runs 14 residues. Per germline, CDR1 LGHDT and CDR2 YNNKEL (reference sequence). The CDR3 nucleotides read TGTGCCAGCAGCCTAGAAGGGGCGTTGGAGACCCAGTACTTC. This sequence encodes CASSLEGALETQYF.

This chain joins TRBV11-1 and TRBJ2-7; TRBD2 aligns across 7 bases. Trimming at V came to 1 base and at J to 4 bases, leaving 4 bases not matched to a gene. CDR3 length equals 14 residues. The V gene's germline CDR1 is SGHAT and CDR2 FQDESV (reference sequence). The DNA of the CDR3 is TGTGCCAGCAGCTTAGTCGGGGGGAGATACGAGCAGTACTTC. Its translation is CASSLVGGRYEQYF. Filled out from reference TRBV11-1 and TRBJ2-7, the complete variable domain reads EAEVAQSPRYKITEKSQAVAFWCDPISGHATLYWYRQILGQGPELLVQFQDESVVDDSQLPKDRFSAERLKGVDSTLKIQPAELGDSAMYLCASSLVGGRYEQYFGPGTRLTVT.

The chain couples TRBV3-1 (or the pseudogene TRBV3-2) to TRBJ2-1; 8 positions match TRBD1. CDR3 length: 14 amino acids. CDR1 is LGHDT and CDR2 is YNNKEL in the germline V gene (reference sequence). V was clipped by 4 bases and J by 9 bases; unmatched bases: 8. CDR3 in amino acids: CASSRFTGGGEQFF. The CDR3 DNA is TGTGCCAGCAGCCGATTTACAGGGGGAGGTGAGCAGTTCTTC.

This rearrangement joins TRBV18 to TRBJ1-3; D unclear. The CDR3 is 16 amino acids. CDR1 is KGHSH and CDR2 is LQKENI in the germline V gene. Trimming shortened V by 6 bases and J by 2 bases, and 17 bases separated the two germline ends. The CDR3: CASSQSGVQAGNTIYF. The CDR3, as DNA: TGTGCCAGCTCCCAGTCCGGGGTTCAAGCTGGAAACACCATATATTTT.

The gene calls are TRBV28 and TRBJ1-5, with D perhaps matching TRBD1 (5 bases). CDR3 size: 15 residues. Looked up from germline, CDR1 is MDHEN and CDR2 is SYDVKM. V lost 2 bases and J lost 3, with 11 bases in between. CDR3 DNA sequence: TGTGCCAGCAGTTTAGGTCCGGGGGACAATCAGCCCCAGCATTTT. It encodes CASSLGPGDNQPQHF.

The chain recombines TRBV27 with TRBJ1-1, with unresolved D. The CDR3 runs to 15 residues. The V end lost 2 bases, the J end lost 1 base, and 11 bases lay between the germline ends. Germline lookup yields CDR1 MNHEY and CDR2 SMNVEV (reference sequence). In DNA form, the CDR3 reads TGTGCCAGCAGTTTAACGGCAGCGAGGAACACTGAAGCTTTCTTT. Protein product: CASSLTAARNTEAFF.

This chain connects TRBV9 to TRBJ2-3; D is ambiguous. The V gene's germline CDR1 is SGDLS and CDR2 YYNGEE. CDR3 length: 15 residues. V lost 4 bases and J 2 bases, leaving 14 bases between the germline ends. This CDR3 is CASSSRLGDTDTQYF. The CDR3 region has the DNA TGTGCCAGCAGCTCCCGCCTCGGTGACACAGATACGCAGTATTTT. The full variable domain, its missing parts supplied by reference TRBV9 and TRBJ2-3, is DSGVTQTPKHLITATGQRVTLRCSPRSGDLSVYWYQQSLDQGLQFLIQYYNGEERAKGNILERFSAQQFPDLHSELNLSSLELGDSALYFCASSSRLGDTDTQYFGPGTRLTVL.

V and J are TRBV3-1 (or the pseudogene TRBV3-2) and TRBJ1-2; TRBD1 might be the D (6 bases). CDR3 length: 15 residues. V lost 1 base and J lost 4, with 13 bases in between. The V gene's germline CDR1 is LGHDT and CDR2 YNNKEL (reference sequence). As DNA, the CDR3 is TGTGCCAGCAGCCAAGCCTTGGGACACTTCTATGGCTACACCTTC. Protein sequence: CASSQALGHFYGYTF.

The chain carries TRBV21-1 and TRBJ1-1; whether TRBD1, the table's D call, matches the DNA was not checked. TRBV21-1 is designated a pseudogene. CDR3 length equals 15 residues. CDR3 DNA sequence: TGTGCCAGCAGCATCTCCGACAGGCCGAACACTGAAGCTTTCTTT. Translating it yields CASSISDRPNTEAFF.

The CDR3 loop reads CATSSSDSYNEQFF. The CDR3 DNA reads as TGTGCCACCAGCTCGAGTGACTCCTACAATGAGCAGTTCTTC. The rearrangement links TRBV15 to TRBJ2-1; no clear D. The CDR3 spans 14 residues. Trimming took 5 bases from V and 0 from J, leaving 8 bases between them. Germline V gene data show CDR1 as LNHNV and CDR2 as YYDKDF (reference sequence).

J is TRBJ2-2 and V is TRBV6-6; tentatively, D is TRBD1 (5 bases). Germline CDR1 is MNHNY and CDR2 is SVGAGI (reference sequence). There are 15 residues in the CDR3. V was pared by 4 bases and J by 0 bases, with 9 bases between. The CDR3 loop reads CASSSDRPNTGELFF. The CDR3 DNA follows: TGTGCCAGCAGTTCCGACAGACCGAACACCGGGGAGCTGTTTTTT.

V is TRBV10-3 and J is TRBJ1-1; D perhaps matches TRBD1 (5 bases). V was clipped by 8 bases and J by 5 bases, with 12 bases between them. The CDR3 covers 12 residues. The germline V gene has CDR1 ENHRY and CDR2 SYGVKD. CDR3 amino acids: CAIGAGSTEAFF. DNA for the CDR3: TGTGCCATCGGGGCCGGGTCTACTGAAGCTTTCTTT.